This T cell receptor beta chain was sequenced in a study of cytomegalovirus exposure and HLA in healthy donors. In germline, CDR1 is MNHNS, CDR2 SASEGT. V lost 3 bases to trimming and J lost 0 bases; unmatched junction nucleotides: 4. This CDR3 region has 16 residues. This clone has just one count. PCR primers comprised 60 Vbeta and 13 Jbeta primers. Profiled with immunoSEQ multiplex PCR; TCRdb holds only in-frame clones, not every one. The table includes approximately 74,000 clones, around 75% detected once. Sequenced material: PBMCs. The sequence was obtained from a man aged 55 to 70 in good health and CMV-seropositive. This chain joins TRBV6-1 and TRBJ2-1, with 8 positions matching TRBD2. In nucleotides, the CDR3 is TGTGCCAGCAGTGATTTAGCGGGACCCTCCTACAATGAGCAGTTCTTC. Protein product: CASSDLAGPSYNEQFF.